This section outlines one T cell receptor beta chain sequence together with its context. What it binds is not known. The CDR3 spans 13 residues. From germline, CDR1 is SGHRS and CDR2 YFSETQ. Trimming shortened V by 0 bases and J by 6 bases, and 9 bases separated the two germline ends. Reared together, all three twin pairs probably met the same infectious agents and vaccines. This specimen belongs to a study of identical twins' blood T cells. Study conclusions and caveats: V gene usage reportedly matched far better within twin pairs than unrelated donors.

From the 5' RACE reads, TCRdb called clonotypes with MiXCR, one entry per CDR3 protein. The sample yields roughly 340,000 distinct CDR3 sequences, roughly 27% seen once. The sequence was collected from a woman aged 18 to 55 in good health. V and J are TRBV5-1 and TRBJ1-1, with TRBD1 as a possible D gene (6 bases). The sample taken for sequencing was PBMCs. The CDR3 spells CASSLEGVPEAFF. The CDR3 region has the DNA TGCGCCAGCAGCTTGGAGGGGGTCCCTGAAGCTTTCTTT.